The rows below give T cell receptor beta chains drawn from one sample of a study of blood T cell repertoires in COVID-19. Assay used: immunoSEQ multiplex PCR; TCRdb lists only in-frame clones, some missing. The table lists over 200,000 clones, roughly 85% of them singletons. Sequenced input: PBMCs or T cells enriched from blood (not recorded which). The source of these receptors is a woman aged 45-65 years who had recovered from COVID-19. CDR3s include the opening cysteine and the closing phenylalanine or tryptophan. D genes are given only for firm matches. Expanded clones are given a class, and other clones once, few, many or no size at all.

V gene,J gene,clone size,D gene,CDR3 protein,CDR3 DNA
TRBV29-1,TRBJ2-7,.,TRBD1,CSVDLGQGTYEQYF,TGCAGCGTTGACCTCGGACAGGGCACTTACGAGCAGTACTTC
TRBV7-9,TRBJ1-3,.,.,CASSSSSGNTIYF,TGTGCCAGCAGCTCTAGCTCTGGAAACACCATATATTTT
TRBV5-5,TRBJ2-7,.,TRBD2,CASSFKGLAYYEQYF,TGTGCCAGCAGCTTCAAGGGACTAGCGTACTACGAGCAGTACTTC
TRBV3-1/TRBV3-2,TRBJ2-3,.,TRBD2,CASSLRLAGDTQYF,TGTGCCAGCAGCCTTCGACTAGCGGGAGATACGCAGTATTTT
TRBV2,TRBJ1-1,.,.,CASRRGNTEAFF,TGTGCCAGCAGGCGGGGGAACACTGAAGCTTTCTTT
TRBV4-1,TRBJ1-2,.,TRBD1,CASSQVGASGGGYTF,TGCGCCAGCAGCCAAGTAGGGGCTTCAGGGGGTGGCTACACCTTC
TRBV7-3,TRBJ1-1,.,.,CASSFSGVTEAFF,TGTGCCAGCAGCTTCTCAGGGGTCACTGAAGCTTTCTTT
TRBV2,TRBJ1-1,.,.,CASSLRARNTEAFF,TGTGCCAGCAGCCTCAGGGCTCGGAACACTGAAGCTTTCTTT
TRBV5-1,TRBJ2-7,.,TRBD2,CASKLAPSYEQYF,TGCGCCAGCAAACTAGCGCCTTCCTACGAGCAGTACTTC
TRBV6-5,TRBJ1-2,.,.,CASSGYGYTF,TGTGCCAGCTCCGGCTATGGCTACACCTTC
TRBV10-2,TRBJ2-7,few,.,CASSSTGTPPYEQYF,TGCGCCAGCAGTTCAACCGGGACTCCACCCTACGAGCAGTACTTC
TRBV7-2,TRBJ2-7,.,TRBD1,CASSLEDRGFYEQYF,TGTGCCAGCAGCTTAGAGGACAGGGGTTTTTACGAGCAGTACTTC
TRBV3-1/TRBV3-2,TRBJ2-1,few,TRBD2,CASSQAGAGGNEQFF,TGTGCCAGCAGCCAAGCCGGGGCGGGGGGGAATGAGCAGTTCTTC
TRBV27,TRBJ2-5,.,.,CASSIRRQETQYF,TGTGCCAGCTCAATCAGGAGGCAAGAGACCCAGTACTTC
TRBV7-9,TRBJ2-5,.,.,CASSLYPRLGGTQYF,TGTGCCAGCAGCCTCTACCCTCGCTTGGGGGGGACCCAGTACTTC
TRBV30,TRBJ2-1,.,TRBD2,CAWSIGSGRNNEQFF,TGTGCCTGGAGTATTGGTAGCGGGAGGAACAATGAGCAGTTCTTC
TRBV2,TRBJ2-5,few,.,CASSWTEETQYF,TGTGCCAGCAGTTGGACAGAAGAGACCCAGTACTTC
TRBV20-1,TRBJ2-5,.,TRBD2,CSASGGGRAGETQYF,TGCAGTGCTAGTGGCGGCGGGAGGGCCGGGGAGACCCAGTACTTC
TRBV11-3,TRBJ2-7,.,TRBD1,CASSSRQRNRGEQYF,TGTGCCAGCAGCTCCCGCCAACGAAACAGGGGCGAGCAGTACTTC
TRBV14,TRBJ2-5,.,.,CASSQDLSAKETQYF,TGTGCCAGCAGCCAAGATCTCAGCGCAAAAGAGACCCAGTACTTC
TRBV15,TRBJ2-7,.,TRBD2,CATSSQRGGFYEQYF,TGTGCCACCAGCAGTCAGCGGGGGGGATTCTACGAGCAGTACTTC
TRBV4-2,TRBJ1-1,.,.,CASSLSGGNTEAFF,TGTGCCAGCAGCCTGAGTGGGGGCAACACTGAAGCTTTCTTT
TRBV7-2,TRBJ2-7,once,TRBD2,CASRIGGTSSAEQYF,TGTGCCAGCAGAATAGGCGGGACTAGCAGTGCCGAGCAGTACTTC
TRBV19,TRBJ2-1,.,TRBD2,CASSSSGDTYNEQFF,TGTGCCAGTAGTTCTAGCGGGGATACCTACAATGAGCAGTTCTTC
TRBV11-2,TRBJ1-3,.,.,CASSLDLGNTIYF,TGTGCCAGCAGCTTAGACCTGGGAAACACCATATATTTT
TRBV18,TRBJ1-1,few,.,CASSQGRDTEAFF,TGTGCCAGCTCACAGGGGAGGGACACTGAAGCTTTCTTT
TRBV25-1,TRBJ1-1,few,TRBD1,CASSARTGWNTEAFF,TGTGCCAGCAGTGCCCGGACAGGATGGAACACTGAAGCTTTCTTT
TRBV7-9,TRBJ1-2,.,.,CASSLITYGYTF,TGTGCCAGCAGCCTAATAACCTATGGCTACACCTTC
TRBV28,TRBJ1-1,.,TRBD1,CASTRDRGVTEAFF,TGTGCCAGCACCCGGGACAGGGGGGTCACTGAAGCTTTCTTT
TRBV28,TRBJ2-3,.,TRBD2,CASSPRGGSSTDTQYF,TGTGCCAGCTCTCCCCGGGGAGGGTCAAGTACAGATACGCAGTATTTT
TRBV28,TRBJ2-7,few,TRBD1,CASSPGQGAYEQYF,TGTGCCAGCAGTCCAGGACAGGGGGCCTACGAGCAGTACTTC
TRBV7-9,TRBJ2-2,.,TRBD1,CATVRGRDGELFF,TGTGCCACCGTCAGGGGGCGAGACGGGGAGCTGTTTTTT
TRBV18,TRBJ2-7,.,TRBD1,CASSPPWTGLTYEQYF,TGTGCCAGCTCACCACCGTGGACAGGACTCACCTACGAGCAGTACTTC
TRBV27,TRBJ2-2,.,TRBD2,CASRLRLSGASTSTGELFF,TGTGCCAGCAGGCTGCGACTTAGCGGGGCCAGTACCAGTACCGGGGAGCTGTTTTTT
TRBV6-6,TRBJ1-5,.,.,CASSRRRPIEPQHF,TGTGCCAGCAGTAGGAGACGCCCGATTGAGCCCCAGCATTTT
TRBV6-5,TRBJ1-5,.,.,CASSSRGVNNQPQHF,TGTGCCAGCAGTAGCAGGGGTGTTAACAATCAGCCCCAGCATTTT
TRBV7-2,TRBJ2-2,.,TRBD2,CASSKSGSKTGELFF,TGTGCCAGCAGCAAAAGCGGGAGTAAGACCGGGGAGCTGTTTTTT
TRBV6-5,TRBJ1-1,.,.,CASSYSGLNTEAFF,TGTGCCAGCAGTTACTCCGGGTTGAACACTGAAGCTTTCTTT
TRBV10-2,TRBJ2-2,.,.,CASIGGGGGQTGELFF,TGCGCCAGCATTGGCGGGGGCGGTGGACAGACCGGGGAGCTGTTTTTT
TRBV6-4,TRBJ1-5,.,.,CASSPGENQPQHF,TGTGCCAGCAGCCCCGGGGAGAATCAGCCCCAGCATTTT
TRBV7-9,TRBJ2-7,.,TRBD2,CASSSTSGSYEQYF,TGTGCCAGCAGCTCGACTAGCGGGTCGTACGAGCAGTACTTC
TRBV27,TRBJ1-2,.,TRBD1,CASSFGTGHMGYTF,TGTGCCAGCAGTTTTGGGACAGGACATATGGGCTACACCTTC
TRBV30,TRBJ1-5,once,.,CAWSRSSNQPQHF,TGTGCCTGGAGTCGCAGTAGCAATCAGCCCCAGCATTTT
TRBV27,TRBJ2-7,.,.,CASSPTIQSDLEDSFYEQYF,TGTGCCAGCAGCCCTACTATCCAATCAGATCTCGAGGACAGTTTCTACGAGCAGTACTTC
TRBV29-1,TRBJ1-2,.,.,CSVEEYYYGYTF,TGCAGCGTTGAAGAATACTACTATGGCTACACCTTC